The clone carrying this T cell receptor (beta chain) was seen more than once but under ten times. Its target is not known. TCRdb re-called the 5' RACE reads through MiXCR, storing one row per CDR3 protein. The sample includes around 510,000 distinct CDR3 sequences, around an eighth of them seen just once. This CDR3 comprises 14 residues. Germline values: CDR1 MGHRA, CDR2 YSYEKL. Trimming left V 8 bases short and J 0 bases short, with 13 bases between. This sample is drawn from a study of identical twins. Whole-study findings and limits: High-abundance cord blood beta clonotypes had fewer insertions; memory repertoires showed none.

These data were also reused for a study on yellow fever vaccine responses in identical twins.

Material for sequencing was CD4+ T cells sorted from blood. The TCR was taken from a woman between 18 and 30 years old in good health. The genes are TRBV4-1 and TRBJ1-1, with D tentatively TRBD1 (5 bases). As DNA, the CDR3 is TGCGCCAGCCGCGCAGGGAGTATGAACACTGAAGCTTTCTTT. This codes for CASRAGSMNTEAFF.